This T cell receptor (beta chain) was sequenced for a study of T cells in Graves' hyperthyroidism and ophthalmopathy. Thyroid ultrasound, orbital computed tomography, clinical symptoms, and serum thyroxine and TRAb underpinned diagnoses. TCR beta CDR3 sequences were amplified from RNA transcripts. The TCR CDR3 first-round RT-PCR relied on the HTBI primer set. TCRdb re-derived calls from the multiplex PCR reads in MiXCR, one entry per CDR3 protein. The top ten hold about two fifths of the sample, which has a few hundred thousand distinct CDR3 sequences, over 35% seen once. Points from the study as a whole: The model foresaw ophthalmopathy a median 6.5 months prior to onset.

The V end was cut by 5 bases, the J end by 5 bases, with 12 bases between. CDR3 length equals 13 residues. CDR1 and CDR2 from the germline V gene are SGHTA and FQGNSA. This clonotype showed up many times. Its matching antigen is unknown. Specimen: peripheral blood or thyroid tissue (not recorded which). The chain links TRBV7-2 to TRBJ2-5; D not certain. The TCR was taken from an adult woman with Graves' disease, either hyperthyroidism or ophthalmopathy (not recorded which). The CDR3 region is CASSPAQRETQYF. The CDR3 DNA follows: TGTGCCAGCAGCCCAGCCCAGAGGGAGACCCAGTACTTC. Drawing the rest from reference TRBV7-2 and TRBJ2-5, the complete variable domain is GAGVSQSPSNKVTEKGKDVELRCDPISGHTALYWYRQSLGQGLEFLIYFQGNSAPDKSGLPSDRFSAERTGGSVSTLTIQRTQQEDSAVYLCASSPAQRETQYFGPGTRLLVL.